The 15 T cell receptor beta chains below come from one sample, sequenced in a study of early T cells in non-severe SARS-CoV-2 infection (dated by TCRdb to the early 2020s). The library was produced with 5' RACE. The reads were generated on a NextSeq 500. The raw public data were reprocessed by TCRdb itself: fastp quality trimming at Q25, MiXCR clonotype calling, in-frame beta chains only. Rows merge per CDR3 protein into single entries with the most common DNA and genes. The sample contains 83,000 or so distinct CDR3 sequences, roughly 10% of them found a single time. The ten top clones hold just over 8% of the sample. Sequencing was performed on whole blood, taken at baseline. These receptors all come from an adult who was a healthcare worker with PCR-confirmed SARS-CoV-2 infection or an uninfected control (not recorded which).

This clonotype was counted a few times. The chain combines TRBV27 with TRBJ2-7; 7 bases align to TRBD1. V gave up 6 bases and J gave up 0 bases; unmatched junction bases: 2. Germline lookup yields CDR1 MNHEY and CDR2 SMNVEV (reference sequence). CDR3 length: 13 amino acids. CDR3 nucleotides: TGTGCCAGCAGGGGGACAGCCTCCTACGAGCAGTACTTC. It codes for CASRGTASYEQYF.

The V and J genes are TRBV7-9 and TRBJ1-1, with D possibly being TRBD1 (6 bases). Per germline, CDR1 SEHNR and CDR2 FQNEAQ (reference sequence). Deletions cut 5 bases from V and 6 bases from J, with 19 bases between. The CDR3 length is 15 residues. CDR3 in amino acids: CASSPRIKGGAEAFF. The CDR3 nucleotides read TGTGCCAGCAGCCCCCGGATCAAGGGGGGTGCTGAAGCTTTCTTT.

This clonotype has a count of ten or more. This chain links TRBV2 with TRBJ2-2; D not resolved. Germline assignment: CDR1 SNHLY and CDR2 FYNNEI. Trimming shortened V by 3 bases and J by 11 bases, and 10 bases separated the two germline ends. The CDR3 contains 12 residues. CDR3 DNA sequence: TGTGCCAGCAGTGACTGGGGTCCTGAGCTGTTTTTT. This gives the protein CASSDWGPELFF.

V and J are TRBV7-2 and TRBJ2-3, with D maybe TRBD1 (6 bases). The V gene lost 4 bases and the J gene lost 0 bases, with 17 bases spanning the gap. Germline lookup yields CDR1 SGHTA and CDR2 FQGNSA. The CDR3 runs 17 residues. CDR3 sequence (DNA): TGTGCCAGCAGCTCCCGTCGGACAGTCCCTAGCACAGATACGCAGTATTTT. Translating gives CASSSRRTVPSTDTQYF.

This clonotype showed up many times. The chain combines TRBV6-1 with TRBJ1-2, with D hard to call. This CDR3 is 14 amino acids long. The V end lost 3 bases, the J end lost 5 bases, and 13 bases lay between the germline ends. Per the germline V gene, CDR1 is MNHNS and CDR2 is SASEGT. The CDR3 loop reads CASSDSLRGYGYTF. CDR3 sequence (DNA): TGTGCCAGCAGTGACTCCCTGAGAGGTTATGGCTACACCTTC.

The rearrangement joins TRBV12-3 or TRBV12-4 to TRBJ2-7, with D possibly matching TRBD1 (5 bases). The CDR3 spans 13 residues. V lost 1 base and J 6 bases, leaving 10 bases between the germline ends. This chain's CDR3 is CASSLGLGVEQYF. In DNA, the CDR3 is TGTGCCAGCAGTTTAGGGCTAGGGGTCGAGCAGTACTTC.

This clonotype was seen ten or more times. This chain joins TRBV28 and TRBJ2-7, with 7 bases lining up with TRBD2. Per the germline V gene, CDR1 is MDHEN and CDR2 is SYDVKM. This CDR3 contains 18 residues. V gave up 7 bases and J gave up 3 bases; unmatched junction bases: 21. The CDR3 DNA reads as TGTGCCAGCATCCCCTCGCGCGGGGGAGGGAACCCGATCTACGAGCAGTACTTC. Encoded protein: CASIPSRGGGNPIYEQYF.

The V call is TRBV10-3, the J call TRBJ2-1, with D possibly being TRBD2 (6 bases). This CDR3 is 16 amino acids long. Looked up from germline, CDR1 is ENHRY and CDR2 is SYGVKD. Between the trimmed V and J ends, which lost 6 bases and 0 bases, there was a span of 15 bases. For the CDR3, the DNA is TGTGCCATCAGCCCCGGGAGCCCTAGCTCCTACAATGAGCAGTTCTTC. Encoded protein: CAISPGSPSSYNEQFF.

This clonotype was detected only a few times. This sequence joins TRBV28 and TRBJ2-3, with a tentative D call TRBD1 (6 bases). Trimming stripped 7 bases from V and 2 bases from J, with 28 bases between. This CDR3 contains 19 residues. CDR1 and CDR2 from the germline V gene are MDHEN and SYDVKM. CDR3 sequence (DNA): TGTGCCAGCAATCCCATGGGCGGCGAAACAGGGCCGAACACAGATACGCAGTATTTT. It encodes CASNPMGGETGPNTDTQYF. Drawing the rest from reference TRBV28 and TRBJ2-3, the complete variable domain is DVKVTQSSRYLVKRTGEKVFLECVQDMDHENMFWYRQDPGLGLRLIYFSYDVKMKEKGDIPEGYSVSREKKERFSLILESASTNQTSMYLCASNPMGGETGPNTDTQYFGPGTRLTVL.

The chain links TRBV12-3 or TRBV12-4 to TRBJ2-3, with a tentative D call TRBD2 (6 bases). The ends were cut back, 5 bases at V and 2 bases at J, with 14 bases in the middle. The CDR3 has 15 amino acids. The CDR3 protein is CASSSRGSPTDTQYF. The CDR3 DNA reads TGTGCCAGCAGTAGCCGGGGGTCCCCCACAGATACGCAGTATTTT.

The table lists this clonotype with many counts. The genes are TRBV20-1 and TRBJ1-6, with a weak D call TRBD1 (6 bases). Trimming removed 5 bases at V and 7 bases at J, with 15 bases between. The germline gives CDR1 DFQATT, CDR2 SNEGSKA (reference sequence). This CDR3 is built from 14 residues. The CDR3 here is CSAGGRSANSPLHF. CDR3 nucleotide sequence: TGCAGTGCTGGGGGGCGGTCGGCAAATTCACCCCTCCACTTT.

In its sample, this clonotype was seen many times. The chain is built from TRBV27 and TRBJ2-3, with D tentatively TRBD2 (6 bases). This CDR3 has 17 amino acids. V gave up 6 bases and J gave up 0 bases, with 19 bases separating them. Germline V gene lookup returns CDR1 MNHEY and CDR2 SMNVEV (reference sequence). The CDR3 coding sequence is TGTGCCAGCAGGCACCGCTCTAGCGTGGCTAGCACAGATACGCAGTATTTT. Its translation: CASRHRSSVASTDTQYF.

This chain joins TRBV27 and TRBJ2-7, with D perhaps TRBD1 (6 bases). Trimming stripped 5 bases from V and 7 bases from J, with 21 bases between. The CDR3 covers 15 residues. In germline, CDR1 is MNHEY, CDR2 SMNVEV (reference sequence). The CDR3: CASSPRARQRGEQYF. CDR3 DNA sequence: TGTGCCAGCAGTCCCCGGGCCCGCCAAAGGGGGGAGCAGTACTTC.

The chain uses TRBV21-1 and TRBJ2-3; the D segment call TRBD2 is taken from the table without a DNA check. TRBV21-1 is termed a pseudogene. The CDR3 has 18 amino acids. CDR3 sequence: CASSKPIRLAQSTDTQYF. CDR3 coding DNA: TGTGCCAGCAGCAAACCAATCCGGCTAGCGCAAAGCACAGATACGCAGTATTTT.

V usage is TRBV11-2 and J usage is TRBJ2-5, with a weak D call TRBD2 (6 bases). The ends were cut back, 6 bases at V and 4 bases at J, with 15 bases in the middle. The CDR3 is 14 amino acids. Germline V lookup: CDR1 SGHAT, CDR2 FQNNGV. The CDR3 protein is CASRSSGRGETQYF. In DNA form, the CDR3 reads TGTGCCAGCAGGTCAAGCGGGCGAGGAGAGACCCAGTACTTC.